This TCR beta chain was found in a study of shared clonotypes between healthy human individuals. Data came from immunoSEQ multiplex PCR; TCRdb stores just in-frame clones and leaves some out. The data hold about 680,000 clones, with just over 90% observed a single time. The germline V and J ends were trimmed by 0 bases and 2 bases, with 9 bases remaining between them. The CDR3 sequence is 15 residues long. Germline V gene data show CDR1 as MNHNS and CDR2 as SASEGT. Naive CD8 cells, CD45RO-negative and positively selected for CCR7, excluded terminally differentiated effector memory CD45RA+ cells. V gene TRBV6-1 combines with J gene TRBJ2-3; D call uncertain. The sequenced sample consisted of naive CD8+ T cells sorted from blood. The receptor was isolated from a man aged 30 to 39 in good health. CDR3 sequence (DNA): TGTGCCAGCAGTGAAGCCCTCAGAGTCACAGATACGCAGTATTTT. Translating gives CASSEALRVTDTQYF.